These T cell receptor beta chains were read from a single sample in a study of T cells in Graves' hyperthyroidism and ophthalmopathy. TCRdb reanalysed the multiplex PCR reads using MiXCR and keeps one entry per CDR3 protein. The sample records roughly 350,000 distinct CDR3 sequences, approximately 15% being singletons. Sequenced input: blood. The receptors were sampled from a woman between 25 and 40 years old with Graves' ophthalmopathy. CDR3s include the opening cysteine and the closing phenylalanine or tryptophan.

J gene: TRBJ2-7
V gene: TRBV28
CDR3 protein: CASSLSGVGEQYF

J gene: TRBJ2-7
V gene: TRBV4-2
CDR3 protein: CASSQEGGRVVYEQYF

J gene: TRBJ1-1
V gene: TRBV2
CDR3 protein: CASMGGDGVEAFF

J gene: TRBJ1-5
V gene: TRBV30
CDR3 protein: CAWSVEQNQPQHF

J gene: TRBJ2-1
V gene: TRBV3-1
CDR3 protein: CASSTTSGGAGSYNEQFF

J gene: TRBJ2-1
V gene: TRBV7-8
CDR3 protein: CASNPGSSSYNEQFF

J gene: TRBJ2-5
V gene: TRBV24-1
CDR3 protein: CATSDTMETQYF

J gene: TRBJ1-5
V gene: TRBV4-2
CDR3 protein: CASSGFLSNQPQHF

J gene: TRBJ2-3
V gene: TRBV19
CDR3 protein: CASSMERASTDTQYF

J gene: TRBJ1-1
V gene: TRBV7-8
CDR3 protein: CASSVRRVMNTEAFF

J gene: TRBJ2-4
V gene: TRBV20-1
CDR3 protein: CSARGSGGVPLEGKNIQYF

J gene: TRBJ1-4
V gene: TRBV6-1
CDR3 protein: CASSDAVGQGWFSGEKLFF

J gene: TRBJ2-7
V gene: TRBV6-1
CDR3 protein: CASSLENVLAGSYEQYF

J gene: TRBJ2-1
V gene: TRBV6-5
CDR3 protein: CASSYTTGFEFEQFF

J gene: TRBJ2-1
V gene: TRBV7-2
CDR3 protein: CASSNRGVGSSYNEQFF

J gene: TRBJ2-7
V gene: TRBV18
CDR3 protein: CASSLTGGIHEQYF

J gene: TRBJ1-6
V gene: TRBV4-1
CDR3 protein: CASSQERTANSPLHF

J gene: TRBJ2-5
V gene: TRBV12-5
CDR3 protein: CASGLGEETQYF

J gene: TRBJ2-1
V gene: TRBV5-1
CDR3 protein: CASSRDSGGAYNEQFF

J gene: TRBJ2-1
V gene: TRBV5-5
CDR3 protein: CASSLAGGYSSYNEQFF

J gene: TRBJ2-4
V gene: TRBV28
CDR3 protein: CASSLFRLRERKYIQYF

J gene: TRBJ2-3
V gene: TRBV10-1
CDR3 protein: CASSDARFTDTQYF

J gene: TRBJ2-5
V gene: TRBV20-1
CDR3 protein: CSADPVSRRKTQYF